The TCR beta chain described here comes from a study of blood T cell repertoires in COVID-19. Study at large: The study drew acute and convalescent COVID-19 samples from the United States, Italy and Spain. The cDNA or gDNA used as material had been derived from T cells, B-cell-depleted T cells, or PBMCs.

This clone was seen a single time. In the authors' workflow: Researchers report that nucleated cell counts were estimated from reference gene primer amplification. Libraries were prepared by immunoSEQ multiplex PCR; TCRdb keeps only in-frame clonotypes and omits some of them. D and trimming were read from the DNA, whereas the V and J calls and clone size are those reported in that table. The top ten hold 0.75% to 1% of the sample, which has some 250,000 clones, roughly 91% seen once. The CDR3 has 15 residues. Germline V lookup: CDR1 GTSNPN, CDR2 SVGIG (reference sequence). The ends lost 0 bases at V and 6 bases at J; junction bases unmatched: 7.

Sequenced sample: peripheral blood. The receptor was derived from a woman in her thirties or forties who had recovered from COVID-19. The chain joins TRBV30 to TRBJ1-5; 8 bases are shared with TRBD1. The CDR3 nucleotides read TGTGCCTGGAGTGTACTTGGCAGGGGGCCTCAGCCCCAGCATTTT. It specifies CAWSVLGRGPQPQHF.